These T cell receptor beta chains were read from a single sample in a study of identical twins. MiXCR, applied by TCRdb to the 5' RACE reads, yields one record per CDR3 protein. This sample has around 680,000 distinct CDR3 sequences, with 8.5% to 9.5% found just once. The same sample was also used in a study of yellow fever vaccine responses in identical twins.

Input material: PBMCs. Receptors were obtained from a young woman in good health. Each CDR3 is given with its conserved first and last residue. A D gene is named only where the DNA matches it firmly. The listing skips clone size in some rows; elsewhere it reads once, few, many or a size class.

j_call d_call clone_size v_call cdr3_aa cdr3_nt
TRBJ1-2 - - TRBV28 CASSSSDRGPYGYTF -
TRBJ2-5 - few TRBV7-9 CASSIRQGGETQYF TGTGCCAGCAGCATCCGGCAAGGGGGGGAGACCCAGTACTTC
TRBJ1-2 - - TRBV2 CASSMQGGYGYTF TGTGCCAGCAGTATGCAGGGCGGGTATGGCTACACCTTC
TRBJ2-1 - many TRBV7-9 CASSPRAVSSYNEQFF TGTGCCAGCAGCCCACGCGCGGTTAGCTCCTACAATGAGCAGTTCTTC
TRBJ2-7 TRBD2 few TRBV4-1 CASSRTSGATYEQYF TGCGCCAGCAGCAGGACTAGCGGGGCGACCTACGAGCAGTACTTC
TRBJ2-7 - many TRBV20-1 CSAQGFYEQYF TGCAGTGCCCAGGGTTTTTACGAGCAGTACTTC
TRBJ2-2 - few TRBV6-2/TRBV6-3 CASTHRAAGELFF TGTGCCAGCACCCACAGGGCTGCCGGGGAGCTGTTTTTT
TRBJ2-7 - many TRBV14 CASSQVGGPTYEQYF TGTGCCAGCAGCCAAGTTGGGGGCCCTACCTACGAGCAGTACTTC
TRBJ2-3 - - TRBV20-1 CSAPQKTRGADTQYF TGCAGTGCTCCTCAAAAGACTAGGGGTGCAGATACGCAGTATTTT
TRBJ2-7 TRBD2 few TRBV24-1 CATSDSSLAGGSYEQYF TGTGCCACCAGTGACTCCTCCCTAGCGGGGGGTTCCTACGAGCAGTACTTC
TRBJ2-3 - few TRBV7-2 CASSLRAWTTNTDTQYF TGTGCCAGCAGCTTACGCGCATGGACGACAAACACAGATACGCAGTATTTT
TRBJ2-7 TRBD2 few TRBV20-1 CSATGSRERWYEQYF TGCAGTGCTACGGGCTCGCGGGAGAGGTGGTACGAGCAGTACTTC